This TCR beta chain is drawn from a study of cytomegalovirus exposure and HLA in healthy donors. Study findings and constraints: Earlier analysis yielded a pattern in which most TCR beta V segments were productive about 87% or about 30% of the time.

CDR3 length: 16 amino acids. V was pared by 3 bases and J by 5 bases, with 9 bases of the junction left unmatched. The germline V gene has CDR1 SEHNR and CDR2 FQNEAQ (reference sequence). Both 60 Vbeta primers and 13 Jbeta primers went into the PCR. This table comes from immunoSEQ multiplex PCR, and its TCRdb copy is limited to in-frame clones, with some not included. Its table lists about 100,000 clones. In regard to this clone: Its specificity is not known.

The sample taken for sequencing was PBMCs. The receptor comes from a man aged 45 to 65 in good health and CMV-seronegative. V is TRBV7-9 and J is TRBJ2-5; TRBD2 agrees at 10 bases. CDR3 nucleotides: TGTGCCAGCAGCTTGGGGGCTAGCGGGAGTTTGGAGACCCAGTACTTC. Translation: CASSLGASGSLETQYF.